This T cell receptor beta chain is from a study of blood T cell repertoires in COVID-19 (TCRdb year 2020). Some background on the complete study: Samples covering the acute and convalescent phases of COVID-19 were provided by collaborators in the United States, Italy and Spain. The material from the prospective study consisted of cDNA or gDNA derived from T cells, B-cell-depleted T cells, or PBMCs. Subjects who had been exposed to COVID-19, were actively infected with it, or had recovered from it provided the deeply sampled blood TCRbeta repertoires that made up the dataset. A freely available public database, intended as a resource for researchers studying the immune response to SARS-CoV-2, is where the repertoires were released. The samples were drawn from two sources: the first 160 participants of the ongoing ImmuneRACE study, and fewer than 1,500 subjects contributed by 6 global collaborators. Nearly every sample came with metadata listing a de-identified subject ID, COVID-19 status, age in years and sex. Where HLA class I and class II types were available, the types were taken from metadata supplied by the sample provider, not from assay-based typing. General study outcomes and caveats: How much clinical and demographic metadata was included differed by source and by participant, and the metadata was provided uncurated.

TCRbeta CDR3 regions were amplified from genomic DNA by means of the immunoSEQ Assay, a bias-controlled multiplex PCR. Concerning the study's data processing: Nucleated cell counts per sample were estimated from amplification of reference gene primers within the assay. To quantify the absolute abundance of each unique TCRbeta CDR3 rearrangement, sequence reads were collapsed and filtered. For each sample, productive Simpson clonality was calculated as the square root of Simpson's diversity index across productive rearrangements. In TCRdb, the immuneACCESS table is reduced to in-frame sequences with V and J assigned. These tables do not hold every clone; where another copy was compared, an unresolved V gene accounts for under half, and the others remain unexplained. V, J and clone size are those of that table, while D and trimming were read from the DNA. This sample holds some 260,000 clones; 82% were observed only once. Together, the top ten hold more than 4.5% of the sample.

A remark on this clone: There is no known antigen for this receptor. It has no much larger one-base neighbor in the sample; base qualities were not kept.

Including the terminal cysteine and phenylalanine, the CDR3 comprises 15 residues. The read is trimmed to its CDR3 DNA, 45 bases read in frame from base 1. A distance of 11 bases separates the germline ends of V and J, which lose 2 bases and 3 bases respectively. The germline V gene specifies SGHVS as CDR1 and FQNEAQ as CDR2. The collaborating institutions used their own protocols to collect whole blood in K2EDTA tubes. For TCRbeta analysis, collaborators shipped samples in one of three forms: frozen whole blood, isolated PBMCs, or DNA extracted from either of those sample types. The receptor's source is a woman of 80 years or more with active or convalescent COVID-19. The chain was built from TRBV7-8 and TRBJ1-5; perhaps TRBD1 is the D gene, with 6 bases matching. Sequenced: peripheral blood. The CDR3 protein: CASSLLQGVNQPQHF. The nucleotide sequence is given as TGTGCCAGCAGCTTATTACAGGGTGTCAATCAGCCCCAGCATTTT.